Below, 27 T cell receptor beta chains from the same sample are listed, as sequenced in a study of cytomegalovirus exposure and HLA in healthy donors. The primer mix had 60 Vbeta and 13 Jbeta primers. The table came from immunoSEQ multiplex PCR; TCRdb's copy has only in-frame clones and leaves some out. The sample carries roughly 160,000 clones, around 80% recorded once. The sequenced sample was PBMCs. These receptors originate from a male donor in good health and CMV-seropositive.

The rearrangement joins TRBV30 to TRBJ2-3; the match to TRBD2 covers 9 bases. The CDR3 totals 15 residues. V gave up 3 bases and J gave up 5 bases; unmatched junction bases: 9. The germline CDR1 and CDR2 sequences are GTSNPN and SVGIG (reference sequence). CDR3 residues: CAWSPQAGGVDTQYF. The CDR3 bases are TGTGCCTGGAGCCCTCAAGCGGGAGGCGTAGATACGCAGTATTTT.

The J gene is TRBJ2-1, the V gene TRBV7-8, with D possibly being TRBD2 (5 bases). Trimming left V 1 base short and J 4 bases short, with 8 bases between. Germline CDR1 SGHVS, CDR2 FQNEAQ. The CDR3 is made up of 14 amino acids. In nucleotides, the CDR3 is TGTGCCAGCAGCTTAGGTGGACTTTACAATGAGCAGTTCTTC. It encodes CASSLGGLYNEQFF.

V gene TRBV7-2 combines with J gene TRBJ2-7; tentative D call: TRBD2 (5 bases). CDR3 length equals 14 residues. Germline-derived CDR1 and CDR2 are SGHTA and FQGNSA. With 2 bases removed from V and 3 bases from J, the gap between germline ends came to 11 bases. The CDR3 protein is CASSLFAGVYEQYF. The DNA for the CDR3 is TGTGCCAGCAGCTTATTCGCCGGGGTCTACGAGCAGTACTTC.

This chain joins TRBV19 and TRBJ1-2; 9 bases align to TRBD1. CDR1 is LNHDA, CDR2 SQIVND, per germline (reference sequence). V lost 3 bases, J lost 7 bases, and 9 bases stayed unmatched. This CDR3 comprises 15 residues. The CDR3 nucleotides are TGTGCCAGTAGTATTCACAGGGGGCTCCAGCTTGGCTACACCTTC. Encoded protein: CASSIHRGLQLGYTF. Looking up the rest from reference TRBV19 and TRBJ1-2 gives the full variable domain: DGGITQSPKYLFRKEGQNVTLSCEQNLNHDAMYWYRQDPGQGLRLIYYSQIVNDFQKGDIAEGYSVSREKKESFPLTVTSAQKNPTAFYLCASSIHRGLQLGYTFGSGTRLTVV.

This chain connects TRBV5-1 to TRBJ1-4; 10 bases are a match to TRBD1. The germline V gene has CDR1 SGHRS and CDR2 YFSETQ. V lost 4 bases and J lost 8; bases outside the gene matches: 11. This CDR3 has 16 amino acids. The chain's CDR3 is CASSPTRTGGNEKLFF. As DNA, the CDR3 is TGCGCCAGCAGCCCAACACGGACAGGGGGGAACGAAAAACTGTTTTTT.

J is TRBJ2-7 and V is TRBV4-1; D is possibly TRBD2 (5 bases). The germline V and J ends were trimmed by 0 bases and 0 bases, with 9 bases remaining between them. The length of the CDR3 is 15 residues. CDR1 is MGHRA and CDR2 is YSYEKL in the germline V gene. In DNA form, the CDR3 reads TGCGCCAGCAGCCAAGATAGCGAGAGCTCCTACGAGCAGTACTTC. Its translation is CASSQDSESSYEQYF.

The V gene is TRBV30, the J gene TRBJ2-5; TRBD2 aligns across 7 bases. Germline V gives CDR1 GTSNPN, CDR2 SVGIG (reference sequence). The CDR3 spans 14 residues. Trimming removed 0 bases from V and 6 bases from J; junction bases left unmatched: 7. The CDR3 DNA follows: TGTGCCTGGAGTGTACTTGCGGGAGCGCAGACCCAGTACTTC. This sequence encodes CAWSVLAGAQTQYF.

With respect to this clone: The junction shows a germline mismatch at one end, possibly a read error. The chain is built from TRBV4-1 and TRBJ1-2; perhaps TRBD1 as D (5 bases). Germline V gene sequence: CDR1 MGHRA, CDR2 YSYEKL. This CDR3 has 18 residues. CDR3 nucleotides: TGCGTCAGCCGGCAAGACAATTCCAGGGTCCCCACTAACTATGGCTACACCTTC. It is translated as CVSRQDNSRVPTNYGYTF.

The chain employs TRBV15 and TRBJ1-1; D remains ambiguous. The CDR3 sequence is 15 residues long. V shed 1 base and J shed 0 bases, with 9 bases lying between them. Per germline, CDR1 LNHNV and CDR2 YYDKDF (reference sequence). In DNA, the CDR3 is TGTGCCACCAGCAGAGCCGATGTAGTGAACACTGAAGCTTTCTTT. This gives the protein CATSRADVVNTEAFF.

The chain employs TRBV5-1 and TRBJ1-1; the D gene is possibly TRBD1 (5 bases). The CDR3 contains 13 residues. Trimming stripped 4 bases from V and 6 bases from J, with 13 bases between. Germline V gene lookup returns CDR1 SGHRS and CDR2 YFSETQ. This chain's CDR3 is CASSLNTGAEAFF. CDR3 sequence (DNA): TGCGCCAGCAGCCTAAACACAGGCGCTGAAGCTTTCTTT.

The V gene is TRBV5-4, the J gene TRBJ1-2; D gene unclear. The germline V gene encodes CDR1 SGHNT and CDR2 YYREEE (reference sequence). Between the trimmed V and J ends, which lost 4 bases and 5 bases, there was a span of 9 bases. The length of the CDR3 is 12 residues. CDR3 DNA: TGTGCCAGCAGCCCAGACATGTATGGCTACACCTTC. Translating gives CASSPDMYGYTF.

This clone was seen only once. The chain employs TRBV18 and TRBJ1-1, with 9 bases that match TRBD1. CDR1 is KGHSH and CDR2 is LQKENI in the germline V gene. The CDR3 contains 15 residues. V was clipped by 8 bases and J by 4 bases; unmatched bases: 11. The chain's CDR3 is CASLAPGQGVTEAFF. The CDR3 DNA sequence: TGTGCCAGCCTCGCACCGGGACAGGGAGTCACTGAAGCTTTCTTT.

V and J are TRBV21-1 and TRBJ1-4; the table names TRBD1, a call not compared with the DNA. TRBV21-1 is a listed pseudogene. The CDR3 is 11 residues long. CDR3 amino acids: CASSFQHGLFF. In DNA, the CDR3 is TGTGCCAGCAGCTTCCAACATGGACTGTTTTTT.

The chain combines TRBV6-1 with TRBJ2-7; D uncertain. CDR1 MNHNS and CDR2 SASEGT come from the germline V gene. This CDR3 region has 14 residues. Trimming left V 1 base short and J 6 bases short, with 13 bases between. CDR3: CASSEVMSRGEQYF. In DNA, the CDR3 is TGTGCCAGCAGTGAAGTAATGTCCCGCGGCGAGCAGTACTTC.

The chain links TRBV19 to TRBJ2-2; unclear D gene. The germline V gene has CDR1 LNHDA and CDR2 SQIVND (reference sequence). Trimming cost V 6 bases and J 0 bases, with 8 bases left between them. CDR3 size: 14 residues. In nucleotides, the CDR3 is TGTGCCAGTAGGGGCAACTCGAACACCGGGGAGCTGTTTTTT. It specifies CASRGNSNTGELFF.

The J gene is TRBJ1-1, the V gene TRBV28; 9 bases fit TRBD1. Losses at the gene ends were 7 bases for V and 4 bases for J; bases not matched to a gene: 4. CDR1 is MDHEN and CDR2 is SYDVKM in the germline V gene. There are 13 residues in the CDR3. The CDR3 coding sequence is TGTGCCAGCACCACAGGGGGCGTCACTGAAGCTTTCTTT. Translated, it gives CASTTGGVTEAFF.

This sequence joins TRBV27 and TRBJ1-1; weak D call: TRBD1 (6 bases). The V end was cut by 3 bases, the J end by 10 bases, with 21 bases between. Germline V gene data show CDR1 as MNHEY and CDR2 as SMNVEV (reference sequence). The CDR3 length is 15 residues. The CDR3 nucleotides read TGTGCCAGCAGTTTTCTTGTGGGGGCCGCCACAGGAGCTTTCTTT. Its translation: CASSFLVGAATGAFF.

This chain uses TRBV7-2 with TRBJ2-5; 13 bases line up with TRBD2. CDR3 size: 16 residues. Looked up from germline, CDR1 is SGHTA and CDR2 is FQGNSA. J was trimmed by 5 bases and V by 4 bases; bases with no gene match: 7. The CDR3 spells CASSSQALAGGETQYF. CDR3 nucleotides: TGTGCCAGCAGCTCGCAGGCACTAGCGGGAGGGGAGACCCAGTACTTC.

This sequence joins TRBV27 and TRBJ1-6, with D possibly TRBD1 on 5 matching bases. Trimming removed 7 bases at V and 3 bases at J, with 13 bases between. Germline V gene lookup returns CDR1 MNHEY and CDR2 SMNVEV (reference sequence). The CDR3 contains 15 residues. CDR3 protein: CASTDSAYYNSPLHF. The CDR3 DNA sequence: TGTGCCAGCACAGACAGCGCCTACTATAATTCACCCCTCCACTTT.

The chain employs TRBV4-3 and TRBJ1-2; tentatively, D is TRBD1 (6 bases). The CDR3 consists of 19 residues. Per germline, CDR1 LGHNA and CDR2 YSLEER. V was shortened by 0 bases and J by 4 bases, with 24 bases between the two germline ends. CDR3 residues: CASSQDLGTGMSEGYGYTF. In DNA form, the CDR3 reads TGCGCCAGCAGCCAAGATTTGGGAACAGGGATGAGTGAAGGCTATGGCTACACCTTC.

The chain has TRBV6-1 and TRBJ1-5, with D possibly TRBD1 on 5 matching bases. The V gene lost 8 bases and the J gene lost 7 bases, with 15 bases spanning the gap. Looked up from germline, CDR1 is MNHNS and CDR2 is SASEGT. The CDR3 extends over 13 amino acids. The CDR3 reads CASAAGVWQPQHF. The CDR3 DNA reads as TGTGCCAGCGCCGCGGGGGTCTGGCAGCCCCAGCATTTT.

This chain joins TRBV6-5 and TRBJ2-7; weak D call: TRBD1 (5 bases). The V gene's germline CDR1 is MNHEY and CDR2 SVGAGI. The CDR3 contains 12 residues. Between the trimmed V and J ends, which lost 7 bases and 6 bases, there was a span of 13 bases. CDR3 DNA sequence: TGTGCCAGCAACACAGGCGGATTCGAGCAGTACTTC. This sequence encodes CASNTGGFEQYF.

This chain uses TRBV2 with TRBJ1-3, with a tentative D call TRBD1 (5 bases). CDR3 length: 17 amino acids. CDR1 and CDR2 from the germline V gene are SNHLY and FYNNEI. V was cut by 4 bases and J by 2 bases, with 18 bases left in between. This CDR3 reads CASSGSGGTLAGNTIYF. CDR3 nucleotides: TGTGCCAGCAGTGGAAGTGGGGGGACCCTCGCTGGAAACACCATATATTTT.

J is TRBJ2-1 and V is TRBV7-2; 9 bases line up with TRBD2. Germline values: CDR1 SGHTA, CDR2 FQGNSA. J was trimmed by 14 bases and V by 5 bases; bases with no gene match: 10. The CDR3 is made up of 13 amino acids. In DNA, the CDR3 is TGTGCCAGCAGCAGTGCGGCAGCGGGGGGCGAGTTCTTC. This translates into CASSSAAAGGEFF. Using reference TRBV7-2 and TRBJ2-1 for the parts outside the CDR3, the full variable domain is GAGVSQSPSNKVTEKGKDVELRCDPISGHTALYWYRQSLGQGLEFLIYFQGNSAPDKSGLPSDRFSAERTGGSVSTLTIQRTQQEDSAVYLCASSSAAAGGEFFGPGTRLTVL.

Details on this clone: The junction and the germline gene differ at one end; a read error may be behind it. The chain carries TRBV5-6 and TRBJ2-4, with D possibly TRBD1 on 5 matching bases. Germline V gives CDR1 SGHDT, CDR2 YYEEEE. The CDR3 is 15 residues long. In DNA form, the CDR3 reads TGTGCCAGCAGCGGAACAGGTCAGGCCAAAAACAGTCAGTACTTC. Translation gives CASSGTGQAKNSQYF.

The V and J genes are TRBV7-2 and TRBJ2-6; D is ambiguous. The CDR3 is 15 residues long. Germline V gives CDR1 SGHTA, CDR2 FQGNSA. The V and J ends lost 6 bases and 1 base respectively, with 10 bases between them. The CDR3 DNA follows: TGTGCCAGCAGACCTCGCGAGTCTGGGGCCAACGTCCTGACTTTC. The encoded protein is CASRPRESGANVLTF.

This rearrangement joins TRBV10-3 to TRBJ2-3; TRBD2 is a possible D gene (5 bases). This CDR3 is 15 amino acids long. The V end was cut by 2 bases, the J end by 9 bases, with 18 bases between. The V gene's germline CDR1 is ENHRY and CDR2 SYGVKD. CDR3 loop: CAISEPRLERRTQYF. The CDR3 region has the DNA TGTGCCATCAGTGAGCCAAGACTCGAGCGGAGGACGCAGTATTTT.